A selection of T cell receptor beta chains follows, all from one sample in a study of T cell repertoires in cytomegalovirus infection. TCRdb fed the reads into MiXCR, producing one record per CDR3 protein. The data contain 150,000 to 200,000 distinct CDR3 sequences, over 15% of them singletons. Input material: CD8+ T cells from PBMCs. These receptors were obtained from a human donor in good health (CMV status not recorded). Some clones in this sample may be carry-over from other donors' samples. Both conserved end residues are part of each CDR3. The order of the fields is V gene, clone size, J gene, CDR3 protein. The listing skips clone size in some rows; elsewhere it reads once, few, many or a size class.

>TRBV6-5|few|TRBJ2-5
CASSYFGETQYF
>TRBV20-1|.|TRBJ2-1
CSATSLAGNNEQFF
>TRBV28|.|TRBJ2-1
CASSYSRQGGGREQFF
>TRBV7-9|few|TRBJ2-1
CASSYRDTSNEQFF
>TRBV30|few|TRBJ2-1
CAWSPDIYNEQFF
>TRBV7-2|few|TRBJ1-1
CASSLALLGNTEAFF
>TRBV7-9|few|TRBJ2-7
CASSGQTGGAYEQYF
>TRBV4-3|few|TRBJ1-6
CASSQTMSSYNSPLHF
>TRBV28|few|TRBJ1-4
CASSLNGRNEKLFF
>TRBV6-2/TRBV6-3|many|TRBJ2-1
CASSHLAGDYTSSYNEQFF
>TRBV6-2/TRBV6-3|few|TRBJ2-7
CASSLTETYEQYF
>TRBV28|few|TRBJ1-1
CASSLFGVNTEAFF
>TRBV7-3|.|TRBJ1-1
CASSPKGGHLGAEAFF
>TRBV7-2|few|TRBJ2-7
CASSLGRDKLNEQYF
>TRBV4-3|.|TRBJ2-7
CASSQEDSFYEQYF
>TRBV28|few|TRBJ2-1
CASSFSWSNEQFF
>TRBV7-8|few|TRBJ2-2
CASTTRTGTTGELFF
>TRBV4-3|.|TRBJ2-6
CASSQEDSSSGANVLTF
>TRBV7-9|.|TRBJ1-5
CASSYGQDYQPQHF
>TRBV7-6|.|TRBJ1-6
CASSLDRTESPLHF
>TRBV29-1|few|TRBJ2-7
CSVVGPPTGASYEQYF
>TRBV11-2|.|TRBJ2-7
CASSSSQGGYEQYF
>TRBV7-8|few|TRBJ2-7
CASSLVGGGGSYEQYF
>TRBV28|.|TRBJ2-7
CASRGIFSYEQYF
>TRBV29-1|.|TRBJ2-7
CSVERSYEQYF